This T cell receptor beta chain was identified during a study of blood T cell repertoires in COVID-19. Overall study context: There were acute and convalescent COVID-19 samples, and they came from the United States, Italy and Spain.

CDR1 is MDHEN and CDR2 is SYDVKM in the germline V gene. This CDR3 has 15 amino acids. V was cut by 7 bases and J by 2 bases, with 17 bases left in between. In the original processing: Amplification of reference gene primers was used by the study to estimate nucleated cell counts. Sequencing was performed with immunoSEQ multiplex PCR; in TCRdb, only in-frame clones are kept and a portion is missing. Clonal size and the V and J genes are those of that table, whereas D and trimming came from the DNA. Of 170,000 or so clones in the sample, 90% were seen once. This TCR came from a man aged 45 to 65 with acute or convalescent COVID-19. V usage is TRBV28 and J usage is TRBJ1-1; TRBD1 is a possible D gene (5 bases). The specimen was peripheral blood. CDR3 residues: CASTQGGRFNTEAFF. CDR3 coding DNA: TGTGCCAGCACTCAGGGTGGCAGATTCAACACTGAAGCTTTCTTT.